This is a list of T cell receptor beta chains from one sample in a study of T cells after yellow fever vaccination. TCRdb reanalysed the 5' RACE reads using MiXCR and keeps one entry per CDR3 protein. Of roughly 160,000 distinct CDR3 sequences in the sample, 5.5% to 7.5% were seen once. The sequences come from CD4+ T cells sorted from PBMCs, collected 4 to 6 days after the first yellow fever vaccination. These receptors were obtained from a young man who received the YFV17D yellow fever vaccine. The CDR3 runs from the conserved cysteine through the conserved F or W. A D gene is named only where the DNA matches it firmly. For some rows the clone size is stated as once, few or many, or as a class when expanded; others skip it.

J: TRBJ1-2
length: 16
size: many
V: TRBV14
D: .
CDR3: CASSPWDIWGFYGYTF
DNA: TGTGCCAGCAGCCCCTGGGACATTTGGGGTTTCTATGGCTACACCTTC

J: TRBJ1-2
length: 15
size: .
V: TRBV4-2
D: .
CDR3: CASSQGPGTNVGYTF
DNA: TGTGCCAGCAGCCAAGGTCCAGGGACCAACGTTGGCTACACCTTC

J: TRBJ2-1
length: 13
size: few
V: TRBV14
D: .
CDR3: CASSQVRVREQFF
DNA: TGTGCCAGCAGCCAAGTTAGGGTAAGAGAGCAGTTCTTC

J: TRBJ2-1
length: 14
size: many
V: TRBV5-6
D: TRBD2
CDR3: CASLAGSSYNEQFF
DNA: TGTGCCAGCCTAGCGGGGAGCTCCTACAATGAGCAGTTCTTC

J: TRBJ1-2
length: 14
size: many
V: TRBV5-8
D: .
CDR3: CASSLGGLGFGYTF
DNA: TGTGCCAGCAGCTTAGGAGGCTTGGGGTTCGGCTACACCTTC

J: TRBJ2-3
length: 16
size: .
V: TRBV5-1
D: .
CDR3: CASSLGPDLETDTQYF
DNA: TGCGCCAGCAGCTTGGGTCCGGACTTGGAAACAGATACGCAGTATTTT

J: TRBJ2-5
length: 18
size: few
V: TRBV4-2
D: .
CDR3: CASSQEPIGPAWEETQYF
DNA: TGTGCCAGCAGCCAGGAACCCATTGGGCCAGCATGGGAGGAGACCCAGTACTTC

J: TRBJ1-1
length: 15
size: few
V: TRBV5-1
D: .
CDR3: CASRVVGGTNTEAFF
DNA: TGCGCCAGCAGGGTAGTAGGGGGAACCAACACTGAAGCTTTCTTT

J: TRBJ2-6
length: 18
size: .
V: TRBV7-8
D: .
CDR3: CASSLAGLDFSGANVLTF
DNA: TGTGCCAGCAGCTTAGCAGGGTTGGACTTCTCTGGGGCCAACGTCCTGACTTTC

J: TRBJ2-2
length: 16
size: few
V: TRBV5-4
D: TRBD2
CDR3: CASRKTSGGRVGELFF
DNA: TGTGCCAGCAGGAAAACTAGCGGGGGAAGAGTCGGGGAGCTGTTTTTT

J: TRBJ2-3
length: 16
size: many
V: TRBV7-3
D: .
CDR3: CASSLPATGTTDTQYF
DNA: TGTGCCAGCAGCCTCCCCGCCACGGGTACCACAGATACGCAGTATTTT

J: TRBJ1-6
length: 13
size: few
V: TRBV6-4
D: .
CDR3: CASSDSSNSPLHF
DNA: TGTGCCAGCAGTGACTCGTCGAATTCACCCCTCCACTTT

J: TRBJ2-5
length: 13
size: many
V: TRBV2
D: .
CDR3: CASGQYLGETQYF
DNA: TGTGCCAGCGGCCAGTATCTAGGAGAGACCCAGTACTTC

J: TRBJ1-6
length: 16
size: few
V: TRBV7-2
D: .
CDR3: CASSPSGGRINSPLHF
DNA: TGTGCCAGCAGCCCAAGTGGAGGACGGATTAATTCACCCCTCCACTTT

J: TRBJ1-5
length: 14
size: few
V: TRBV15
D: .
CDR3: CATSRGTDNQPQHF
DNA: TGTGCCACCAGCAGAGGGACGGACAATCAGCCCCAGCATTTT

J: TRBJ1-2
length: 14
size: many
V: TRBV3-1
D: TRBD1
CDR3: CASSQRGQGNGYTF
DNA: TGTGCCAGCAGCCAGAGGGGACAGGGAAATGGCTACACCTTC

J: TRBJ1-1
length: 17
size: many
V: TRBV21-1
D: .
CDR3: CASSKRKYYRVNTEAFF
DNA: TGTGCCAGCAGCAAAAGAAAATATTACAGGGTGAACACTGAAGCTTTCTTT

J: TRBJ2-3
length: 17
size: few
V: TRBV5-4
D: TRBD2
CDR3: CASSLGLGAGTTDTQYF
DNA: TGTGCCAGCAGCTTGGGCTTGGGAGCGGGGACCACAGATACGCAGTATTTT

J: TRBJ2-1
length: 14
size: many
V: TRBV6-1
D: .
CDR3: CASSSSDRRGEQFF
DNA: TGTGCCAGTTCATCATCCGACCGGCGGGGTGAGCAGTTCTTC

J: TRBJ2-5
length: 17
size: many
V: TRBV4-1
D: TRBD2
CDR3: CASSQDYLAGGRETQYF
DNA: TGCGCCAGCAGCCAAGATTATCTAGCGGGGGGAAGGGAGACCCAGTACTTC

J: TRBJ2-1
length: 13
size: .
V: TRBV20-1
D: .
CDR3: CSASWRGYNEQFF
DNA: TGCAGTGCTAGTTGGCGCGGATACAATGAGCAGTTCTTC

J: TRBJ1-1
length: 15
size: many
V: TRBV7-3
D: .
CDR3: CASSPFSRVNTEAFF
DNA: TGTGCCAGCAGCCCATTCTCCAGGGTGAACACTGAAGCTTTCTTT

J: TRBJ2-6
length: 15
size: few
V: TRBV7-9
D: .
CDR3: CAQGVGSSGANVLTF
DNA: TGTGCCCAAGGGGTGGGGAGCTCTGGGGCCAACGTCCTGACTTTC

J: TRBJ1-1
length: 13
size: many
V: TRBV7-3
D: .
CDR3: CASSQGRETEAFF
DNA: TGTGCCAGCAGTCAGGGGAGGGAGACTGAAGCTTTCTTT

J: TRBJ2-7
length: 16
size: many
V: TRBV11-2
D: TRBD2
CDR3: CASTHSVRGYSYEQYF
DNA: TGTGCCAGCACCCACAGTGTGCGGGGGTACTCCTACGAGCAGTACTTC

J: TRBJ1-1
length: 14
size: many
V: TRBV7-2
D: .
CDR3: CASSLAWENTEAFF
DNA: TGTGCCAGCAGCTTAGCGTGGGAGAACACTGAAGCTTTCTTT

J: TRBJ2-3
length: 14
size: many
V: TRBV20-1
D: TRBD2
CDR3: CSARLAGNTDTQYF
DNA: TGCAGTGCTAGACTAGCGGGGAACACAGATACGCAGTATTTT

J: TRBJ2-5
length: 14
size: many
V: TRBV5-1
D: TRBD1
CDR3: CASSLTTGMVTQYF
DNA: TGCGCCAGCAGCTTGACGACAGGGATGGTGACCCAGTACTTC

J: TRBJ1-2
length: 14
size: many
V: TRBV4-3
D: .
CDR3: CASSWDKMGYGYTF
DNA: TGCGCCAGCAGCTGGGACAAGATGGGGTATGGCTACACCTTC

J: TRBJ2-7
length: 17
size: .
V: TRBV18
D: .
CDR3: CASSPPLGGTTLDEQYF
DNA: TGTGCCAGCTCACCACCGCTGGGGGGAACAACGCTCGACGAGCAGTACTTC

J: TRBJ1-5
length: 17
size: many
V: TRBV5-1
D: .
CDR3: CASSRLPGQLSNQPQHF
DNA: TGCGCCAGCAGCCGTCTACCAGGACAGCTTAGCAATCAGCCCCAGCATTTT

J: TRBJ2-2
length: 14
size: many
V: TRBV6-4
D: TRBD2
CDR3: CASRSSGGARELFF
DNA: TGTGCCAGCAGATCTAGCGGGGGGGCCCGGGAGCTGTTTTTT

J: TRBJ1-4
length: 17
size: many
V: TRBV5-1
D: TRBD1
CDR3: CASSRGQGIATNEKLFF
DNA: TGCGCCAGCAGCAGGGGACAGGGGATTGCAACTAATGAAAAACTGTTTTTT

J: TRBJ2-7
length: 13
size: many
V: TRBV6-2/TRBV6-3
D: .
CDR3: CASSYSLGRRQYF
DNA: TGTGCCAGCAGTTACTCACTTGGGCGGAGACAGTACTTC

J: TRBJ1-2
length: 14
size: many
V: TRBV7-3
D: TRBD1
CDR3: CASSSGTVGSGYTF
DNA: TGTGCCAGCAGCTCCGGGACAGTAGGCAGTGGCTACACCTTC

J: TRBJ2-5
length: 13
size: few
V: TRBV12-3/TRBV12-4
D: .
CDR3: CASSFWVGETQYF
DNA: TGTGCCAGCAGTTTCTGGGTCGGAGAGACCCAGTACTTC

J: TRBJ2-7
length: 15
size: many
V: TRBV20-1
D: .
CDR3: CSARDWNRTRYEQYF
DNA: TGCAGTGCTAGAGATTGGAACAGGACCCGATACGAGCAGTACTTC

J: TRBJ1-2
length: 15
size: .
V: TRBV4-2
D: .
CDR3: CASSQGQASNYGYTF
DNA: TGTGCCAGCAGCCAAGGACAGGCTTCTAACTATGGCTACACCTTC

J: TRBJ2-2
length: 13
size: many
V: TRBV12-3/TRBV12-4
D: TRBD1
CDR3: CASRPQGAGELFF
DNA: TGTGCCAGCAGACCGCAGGGGGCCGGGGAGCTGTTTTTT

J: TRBJ2-2
length: 13
size: many
V: TRBV10-3
D: .
CDR3: CAINSENTGELFF
DNA: TGTGCCATCAATTCGGAGAACACCGGGGAGCTGTTTTTT

J: TRBJ2-5
length: 16
size: .
V: TRBV19
D: .
CDR3: CASSPSRWRGQETQYF
DNA: TGTGCCAGTAGTCCGTCCCGTTGGAGGGGCCAAGAGACCCAGTACTTC